These T cell receptor beta chains were read from a single sample in a study of shared clonotypes between healthy human individuals. Generated by immunoSEQ multiplex PCR, the TCRdb table keeps only in-frame clones and is missing some. The sample contains 2.3 million or so clones, more than 80% of which appear only once. The specimen sequenced was naive CD4+ T cells from PBMCs. All receptors derive from a young man in good health. Some clones in this sample may be carry-over from other donors' samples. CDR3s include the opening cysteine and the closing phenylalanine or tryptophan. The order of the fields is CDR3 length, J gene, clone size, D gene, V gene, CDR3 DNA, CDR3 protein. D genes are given only for firm matches. Not all rows give a size; the values are once, few, many and, for expanded clones, a class.

>12|TRBJ2-7|.|.|TRBV29-1
TGCAGCGTCGGATTGGGGGGCTACGAGCAGTACTTC
CSVGLGGYEQYF
>14|TRBJ2-5|.|TRBD2|TRBV6-6
TGTGCCAGCCGAACCCGACTAGCGGAAGAGACCCAGTACTTC
CASRTRLAEETQYF
>15|TRBJ2-7|once|.|TRBV4-3
TGCGCCAGCAGCCGCCTCCTAGGCGGGAATGGCGAGCAGTACTTC
CASSRLLGGNGEQYF
>13|TRBJ2-7|.|TRBD1|TRBV27
TGTGCCAGCAAGGGGACAGGAGGTTACGAGCAGTACTTC
CASKGTGGYEQYF
>14|TRBJ1-1|.|.|TRBV2
TGTGCCAGCGCAGGACAATCGGGGAACACTGAAGCTTTCTTT
CASAGQSGNTEAFF
>16|TRBJ2-7|.|.|TRBV5-1
TGCGCCAGCAGCTTCTTGGGGAGGTTTGCCTCCTACGAGCAGTACTTC
CASSFLGRFASYEQYF
>13|TRBJ1-1|.|.|TRBV6-5
TGTGCCAGCCGGCGGAATATGAACACTGAAGCTTTCTTT
CASRRNMNTEAFF
>13|TRBJ2-5|.|.|TRBV30
TGTGCCTGTTCAGCGACGCAGGAGGAGACCCAGTACTTC
CACSATQEETQYF
>17|TRBJ1-1|.|TRBD1|TRBV19
TGTGCCAGTAGACCAACGCAAACAGGGGGTTTGAACACTGAAGCTTTCTTT
CASRPTQTGGLNTEAFF
>17|TRBJ2-6|.|.|TRBV2
TGTGCCAGCATTCAGGACCGCCGCCCCTCTGGGGCCAACGTCCTGACTTTC
CASIQDRRPSGANVLTF
>15|TRBJ2-6|.|.|TRBV27
TGTGCCAGCAGTTTGAGGCGGCAAGGGGCCAACGTCCTGACTTTC
CASSLRRQGANVLTF
>13|TRBJ2-3|.|.|TRBV7-8
TGTGCCAGCAGCTTACCGGGAACAGATACGCAGTATTTT
CASSLPGTDTQYF
>15|TRBJ2-3|.|TRBD2|TRBV4-2
TGTGCCAGCAGCTATAGCGGGAGGGGGACAGATACGCAGTATTTT
CASSYSGRGTDTQYF
>10|TRBJ1-2|.|.|TRBV2
TGTGCCTCCAAGGGAGATGGCTACACCTTC
CASKGDGYTF
>15|TRBJ2-5|.|.|TRBV5-1
TGCGCCAGCAGCTTGATAGGGTCCATCGAGGAGACCCAGTACTTC
CASSLIGSIEETQYF
>12|TRBJ1-2|.|TRBD1|TRBV13
TGTGCCAGCAGCTTAACAGGGGAGGGCTACACCTTC
CASSLTGEGYTF
>14|TRBJ2-1|.|.|TRBV13
TGTGCCAGCACCAGACGAAGCTCCTACAATGAGCAGTTCTTC
CASTRRSSYNEQFF
>11|TRBJ2-5|.|TRBD1|TRBV11-2
TGTGCCAGCAGCCCAGGGGGGACCCAGTACTTC
CASSPGGTQYF
>13|TRBJ2-5|.|.|TRBV5-5
TGTGCCAGCAGTTATACTGGTGGGGAGACCCAGTACTTC
CASSYTGGETQYF
>18|TRBJ1-2|.|TRBD1|TRBV5-1
TGCGCCAGCAGCTCATACTCGGACTTAGGGGGCACGGGAGCTGGCTACACCTTC
CASSSYSDLGGTGAGYTF
>13|TRBJ1-2|.|.|TRBV19
TGTGCCAGTAGTATAGATCGGAATTACGGCTACACCTTC
CASSIDRNYGYTF
>16|TRBJ2-1|.|.|TRBV28
TGTGCCAGCAGCCTTTTAAATCCTAGCGCCAGGAATGAGCAGTTCTTC
CASSLLNPSARNEQFF
>19|TRBJ2-6|.|.|TRBV11-2
TGTGCCAGCAGCCGGCGGGAAGAACTAGGGTATCCTGGGGCCAACGTCCTGACTTTC
CASSRREELGYPGANVLTF
>16|TRBJ1-1|.|.|TRBV4-3
TGCGCCAGCAGCCAACAACCACTTACAGGTACCACTGAAGCTTTCTTT
CASSQQPLTGTTEAFF
>16|TRBJ2-3|.|.|TRBV9
TGTGCCAGCAGCTCAGCATGGACTCCCGGCACAGATACGCAGTATTTT
CASSSAWTPGTDTQYF
>15|TRBJ2-5|.|.|TRBV15
TGTGCCACCAGCAGAGATTTAGCCCGCGGGGAGACCCAGTACTTC
CATSRDLARGETQYF
>16|TRBJ2-7|.|TRBD2|TRBV28
TGTGCCAGCAGTTCCCCCGCTAGCGGGAGGGCCTACGAGCAGTACTTC
CASSSPASGRAYEQYF
>12|TRBJ1-2|.|.|TRBV7-9
TGTGCCAGCAGCTTTACCGACGTGGGCTACACCTTC
CASSFTDVGYTF
>13|TRBJ1-4|.|TRBD1|TRBV7-9
TGTGCCAGCTTGGACAGGGCGAATGAAAAACTGTTTTTT
CASLDRANEKLFF
>15|TRBJ1-1|.|.|TRBV5-6
TGTGCCAGCAGCTTGTTTGGGACGACGGGCACTGAAGCTTTCTTT
CASSLFGTTGTEAFF
>15|TRBJ1-1|.|TRBD1|TRBV28
TGTGCCAGCAGTTTATTTTCAGGGGGCCGAACTGAAGCTTTCTTT
CASSLFSGGRTEAFF
>16|TRBJ2-3|.|TRBD2|TRBV29-1
TGCAGCGTTCTCCAGGCTGCGGGAGGTAGGGCAGATACGCAGTATTTT
CSVLQAAGGRADTQYF
>15|TRBJ2-7|.|TRBD2|TRBV7-2
TGTGCCAGCAGCTATAGCGGGAGTGTGGTCTACGAGCAGTACTTC
CASSYSGSVVYEQYF
>16|TRBJ2-4|.|.|TRBV7-2
TGTGCCAGCAGCCCAGGCATCCCGGGTGGTCGGAACATTCAGTACTTC
CASSPGIPGGRNIQYF
>14|TRBJ2-6|.|.|TRBV9
TGTGCCAGCAGCGAGGTTGCTGGGGCCAACGTCCTGACTTTC
CASSEVAGANVLTF
>17|TRBJ2-1|.|TRBD2|TRBV7-9
TGTGCCAGCAGCCCAGGGACTAGCGGGTCCTCTTTGAATGAGCAGTTCTTC
CASSPGTSGSSLNEQFF
>16|TRBJ1-1|.|.|TRBV29-1
TGCAGCGTTGACCTTAGACTACAGGGAGGGAACACTGAAGCTTTCTTT
CSVDLRLQGGNTEAFF
>15|TRBJ2-7|.|.|TRBV4-1
TGCGCCAGCAGCCAAGTGCAACAGGCACCCTACGAGCAGTACTTC
CASSQVQQAPYEQYF
>18|TRBJ2-2|many|.|TRBV4-1
TGCGCCAGCAGCCAAGATCGAGGACTGCGGGTGAACACCGGGGAGCTGTTTTTT
CASSQDRGLRVNTGELFF
>13|TRBJ2-1|once|.|TRBV2
TGTGCCAGCCAAGACGACTTTAACAATGAGCAGTTCTTC
CASQDDFNNEQFF
>16|TRBJ1-3|.|TRBD1|TRBV5-1
TGCGCCAGCAGCTTGGAAGGCAGGGGGTCCGGAAACACCATATATTTT
CASSLEGRGSGNTIYF
>16|TRBJ2-3|.|.|TRBV11-2
TGTGCCAGCAGCCTCTTTAGGGCGGCTAGCACAGATACGCAGTATTTT
CASSLFRAASTDTQYF
>15|TRBJ1-4|.|.|TRBV15
TGTGCCACCAGCACCGAATGGCATAGCACTGAAAAACTGTTTTTT
CATSTEWHSTEKLFF
>16|TRBJ2-4|.|.|TRBV28
TGTGCCAGCAGTTTATCCGGGCTCTCCGTCAAAAACATTCAGTACTTC
CASSLSGLSVKNIQYF